One and the same sample provided the 5 T cell receptor beta chains below, sequenced in a study of response to subunit inactivated influenza vaccine. Each CDR3 protein is one row after TCRdb ran MiXCR on the RT-PCR reads. The sample lists roughly 620,000 distinct CDR3 sequences, about 10% seen once, with about 10% in the top ten. The same data also contributed to another study, on T cells expressing NK-cell markers. That investigation notes: The authors made TCR beta cDNA libraries by 5'RACE template switching. This switching added a universal primer site and UMIs.

This material consisted of PBMCs from blood, taken on the day of vaccination. These receptors were collected from a man in his fifties who received an inactivated influenza vaccine.

J is TRBJ2-7 and V is TRBV5-1; D call uncertain. The CDR3 sequence is 12 residues long. CDR1 is SGHRS, CDR2 YFSETQ, per germline. Between the trimmed V and J ends, which lost 1 base and 6 bases, there was a span of 8 bases. The CDR3 DNA reads as TGCGCCAGCAGCTTGACAGCTCGCGAGCAGTACTTC. This sequence encodes CASSLTAREQYF.

A few counts support this clonotype. This rearrangement joins TRBV7-6 to TRBJ2-3; 11 bases match TRBD2. Per the germline V gene, CDR1 is SGHVS and CDR2 is FNYEAQ. After removal of 0 bases from V and 2 bases from J, the junction contained 1 base not matched to a gene. The CDR3 covers 16 residues. For the CDR3, the DNA is TGTGCCAGCAGCTTAGCGACTAGCGGGACCACAGATACGCAGTATTTT. It encodes CASSLATSGTTDTQYF.

Many counts were recorded for this clonotype. CDR3 sequence (DNA): TGTGCCAGCAGCCCGAGCGACCATCAGCCCCAGCATTTT. It encodes CASSPSDHQPQHF. The V and J genes are TRBV9 and TRBJ1-5, with no clear D. Germline V lookup: CDR1 SGDLS, CDR2 YYNGEE. Trimming shortened V by 4 bases and J by 5 bases, and 10 bases separated the two germline ends. The CDR3 spans 13 residues.

The chain has TRBV20-1 and TRBJ2-2; 7 nucleotides line up with TRBD1. After removal of 0 bases from V and 0 bases from J, the junction contained 1 base not matched to a gene. The CDR3 is 15 residues long. In germline, CDR1 is DFQATT, CDR2 SNEGSKA (reference sequence). The CDR3 sequence is CSARDQGANTGELFF. Here the CDR3 DNA reads TGCAGTGCTAGAGATCAGGGGGCGAACACCGGGGAGCTGTTTTTT.

This clonotype appeared many times. The rearrangement uses TRBV10-3 and TRBJ2-7; tentative D call: TRBD2 (5 bases). The CDR3 is 15 residues long. Germline loops: CDR1 ENHRY, CDR2 SYGVKD. With 0 bases removed from V and 6 bases from J, the gap between germline ends came to 15 bases. The CDR3 sequence: CAISESTTIWGEQYF. CDR3 in DNA: TGTGCCATCAGTGAGTCGACTACGATATGGGGCGAGCAGTACTTC.